A single sample gave rise to the 17 T cell receptor beta chains below, sequenced in a study of blood T cell repertoires in COVID-19. Sequencing was performed with immunoSEQ multiplex PCR; in TCRdb, only in-frame clones are kept and a portion is missing. The sample consists of 75,000 to 85,000 clones, roughly four fifths of them appearing once. The sequenced sample was peripheral blood. The receptor set was obtained from a human donor in a cohort sampled during active COVID-19.

This clone was counted once. The rearrangement links TRBV7-9 to TRBJ1-4; D gene ambiguous. Trimming took 0 bases from V and 3 from J, leaving 8 bases between them. Per germline, CDR1 SEHNR and CDR2 FQNEAQ (reference sequence). The CDR3 has 15 residues. CDR3 sequence reads: CASSLAEVANEKLFF. CDR3 in DNA: TGTGCCAGCAGCTTAGCTGAGGTAGCTAATGAAAAACTGTTTTTT. Variable domain in full (rest from reference TRBV7-9 and TRBJ1-4): DTGVSQNPRHKITKRGQNVTFRCDPISEHNRLYWYRQTLGQGPEFLTYFQNEAQLEKSRLLSDRFSAERPKGSFSTLEIQRTEQGDSAMYLCASSLAEVANEKLFFGSGTQLSVL.

The V call is TRBV3-1 (or the pseudogene TRBV3-2), the J call TRBJ1-1; a weak D match, TRBD1 (6 bases). V lost 1 base to trimming and J lost 0 bases, with 12 bases between them. Germline V lookup: CDR1 LGHDT, CDR2 YNNKEL (reference sequence). The CDR3 runs 16 residues. The CDR3 nucleotides read TGTGCCAGCAGCCAAGCCGGGACATTTATGAACACTGAAGCTTTCTTT. It codes for CASSQAGTFMNTEAFF.

The chain employs TRBV20-1 and TRBJ2-7; TRBD1 might be the D (6 bases). V was cut by 4 bases and J by 5 bases, with 9 bases left in between. The CDR3 consists of 11 residues. CDR1 is DFQATT and CDR2 is SNEGSKA in the germline V gene (reference sequence). The CDR3 loop reads CSANRANEQYF. CDR3 nucleotide sequence: TGCAGTGCTAACAGGGCAAACGAGCAGTACTTC.

The chain links TRBV21-1 to TRBJ2-2; the table gives TRBD1 as D, unverified against the DNA. TRBV21-1 is a known pseudogene. This CDR3 is 17 amino acids long. The CDR3 DNA is TGTGCCAGCAGCAAAGTCCAAGGGGAAAGTAAAACCGGGGAGCTGTTTTTT. Translation: CASSKVQGESKTGELFF.

The chain has TRBV19 and TRBJ1-1; D is perhaps TRBD1 (5 bases). Germline CDR1 reads LNHDA; CDR2 reads SQIVND (reference sequence). V was trimmed by 5 bases and J by 3 bases, leaving 19 bases between them. The CDR3 totals 16 residues. CDR3 nucleotides: TGTGCCAGTAGTCCCGGGGCCTCCGGCGGGGACACTGAAGCTTTCTTT. This gives the protein CASSPGASGGDTEAFF.

This chain links TRBV9 with TRBJ2-7; 12 bases are a match to TRBD2. CDR1 and CDR2 (germline): SGDLS, YYNGEE. J lost 3 bases, V lost 4 bases, and 8 bases had no gene match. The CDR3 is 16 amino acids. The CDR3 loop is CASSPGLAGNSYEQYF. The CDR3 region has the DNA TGTGCCAGCAGCCCAGGACTAGCGGGGAACAGCTACGAGCAGTACTTC.

The gene calls are TRBV4-3 and TRBJ2-1; D possibly corresponds to TRBD2 (6 bases). This CDR3 is built from 17 residues. CDR1 is LGHNA and CDR2 is YSLEER in the germline V gene. V lost 0 bases and J lost 0, with 12 bases in between. Here the CDR3 DNA reads TGCGCCAGCAGCCAAGAGTTACGGGGGTACTCCTACAATGAGCAGTTCTTC. It encodes CASSQELRGYSYNEQFF.

This clone was seen just once. The chain couples TRBV6-5 to TRBJ1-3; D unresolved. This CDR3 has 15 amino acids. Germline CDR1 MNHEY, CDR2 SVGAGI. The V end was cut by 5 bases, the J end by 2 bases, with 13 bases between. The CDR3 spells CASSRIGNPGNTIYF. CDR3 nucleotide sequence: TGTGCCAGCAGTCGGATCGGGAACCCTGGAAACACCATATATTTT.

The CDR3 region is CSVVRGGGTEAFF. The CDR3 nucleotides read TGCAGCGTTGTTCGGGGGGGCGGAACTGAAGCTTTCTTT. This sequence joins TRBV29-1 and TRBJ1-1; TRBD1 might be the D (6 bases). This CDR3 has 13 residues. The germline CDR1 and CDR2 sequences are SQVTM and ANQGSEA. Trimming removed 4 bases from V and 5 bases from J, with 14 bases in between.

The chain combines TRBV6-5 with TRBJ1-4; D might be TRBD1 (6 bases). Trimming cost V 5 bases and J 8 bases, with 18 bases left between them. Per germline, CDR1 MNHEY and CDR2 SVGAGI. The CDR3 runs 15 residues. CDR3 in amino acids: CASSLRAGVDEKLFF. The CDR3 region has the DNA TGTGCCAGCAGTCTCCGGGCAGGGGTCGACGAAAAACTGTTTTTT.

The count of this clone is one. Mismatch with germline at one junction end may stem from a read error. The chain uses TRBV3-1 (or the pseudogene TRBV3-2) and TRBJ2-1; 11 nucleotides align to TRBD2. Germline V gene data show CDR1 as LGHDT and CDR2 as YNNKEL (reference sequence). The CDR3 spans 13 residues. The CDR3 loop is CAGRLAGRDEQFF. CDR3 nucleotide sequence: TGTGCCGGCAGACTAGCGGGGCGCGATGAGCAGTTCTTC.

The chain couples TRBV4-2 to TRBJ2-7; weak D call: TRBD1 (6 bases). This CDR3 is built from 13 residues. Trimming removed 2 bases at V and 3 bases at J, with 8 bases between. The V gene's germline CDR1 is LGHNA and CDR2 YNFKEQ. In nucleotides, the CDR3 is TGTGCCAGCAGCCAACCGGACAGCTACGAGCAGTACTTC. It yields the protein CASSQPDSYEQYF.

The chain uses TRBV2 and TRBJ2-1; D gene unclear. This CDR3 spans 14 amino acids. Germline V gene data show CDR1 as SNHLY and CDR2 as FYNNEI. V dropped 7 bases and J dropped 0 bases, with 10 bases sitting between them. CDR3 loop: CASNTASSYNEQFF. CDR3 bases: TGTGCCAGCAATACGGCTAGCTCCTACAATGAGCAGTTCTTC.

Comments on this clone: The same CDR3 can be traced to other DNA sequences in this sample. The J gene is TRBJ1-1, the V gene TRBV5-4; D is ambiguous. The CDR3 has 15 residues. CDR1 is SGHNT and CDR2 is YYREEE in the germline V gene (reference sequence). V gave up 4 bases and J gave up 3 bases, with 16 bases separating them. This CDR3 is CASSAGPGGDTEAFF. CDR3 coding DNA: TGTGCCAGCAGCGCCGGCCCGGGCGGGGACACTGAAGCTTTCTTT.

This clone came up once. The chain joins TRBV3-1 (or the pseudogene TRBV3-2) to TRBJ2-2, with TRBD2 identical over 10 bases. Germline V gene data show CDR1 as LGHDT and CDR2 as YNNKEL (reference sequence). J lost 4 bases, V lost 1 base, and 3 bases had no gene match. The CDR3 is 16 residues long. CDR3 region: CASSQVASGGTGELFF. CDR3 in DNA: TGTGCCAGCAGCCAAGTCGCTAGCGGGGGCACCGGGGAGCTGTTTTTT.

The rearrangement joins TRBV2 to TRBJ1-5; perhaps TRBD1 as D (6 bases). The germline V gene has CDR1 SNHLY and CDR2 FYNNEI. Trimming shortened V by 1 base and J by 4 bases, and 8 bases separated the two germline ends. The CDR3 is made up of 14 amino acids. The DNA of the CDR3 is TGTGCCAGCAGTGAAGGGGGGCGGAATCAGCCCCAGCATTTT. It yields the protein CASSEGGRNQPQHF.

This clone came up a few times. V is TRBV3-1 (or the pseudogene TRBV3-2) and J is TRBJ2-7; D gene uncertain. The CDR3 runs to 13 residues. The V and J ends lost 3 bases and 2 bases respectively, with 8 bases between them. Germline V CDR1 and CDR2: LGHDT, YNNKEL (reference sequence). The CDR3 bases are TGTGCCAGCAGCCATGAGGCCACCTACGAGCAGTACTTC. Protein: CASSHEATYEQYF.